This T cell receptor (beta chain) was sequenced for a study of follicular helper T cells after annual influenza vaccination. The table came from immunoSEQ multiplex PCR; TCRdb's copy has only in-frame clones and leaves some out. The table lists a few thousand clones, approximately 80% of them singletons, with around 1.5% in the top ten. Time point noted: 2014-2015 season, pre-vaccination. Sample: CXCR5+ CD38- circulating T follicular helper cells from blood, taken on the day of influenza vaccination. The subset was: circulating Tfh, non-naive CD4+CXCR5+PD-1+ (ICOS+CD38+ or ICOS-CD38-). The receptor's source is an adult who received the influenza vaccine.

In DNA, the CDR3 is TGCGCCAGCAGCCGCCTAGGGGCGGAAGGCTACACCTTC. Translating gives CASSRLGAEGYTF. This chain joins TRBV4-3 and TRBJ1-2, with D possibly TRBD1 on 5 matching bases. This CDR3 spans 13 amino acids. The V and J ends lost 4 bases and 8 bases respectively, with 14 bases between them. From germline, CDR1 is LGHNA and CDR2 YSLEER.